This TCR beta chain was sequenced in a study of early T cells in non-severe SARS-CoV-2 infection. Germline loops: CDR1 SGDLS, CDR2 YYNGEE. The CDR3 has 13 amino acids. Trimming shortened V by 0 bases and J by 4 bases, and 7 bases separated the two germline ends. From the 5' RACE reads, TCRdb called clonotypes with MiXCR, one entry per CDR3 protein. Of over 55,000 distinct CDR3 sequences listed, roughly 8% are singletons. Regarding the study as a whole: Missing private and CD4 specificities, VDJdb matching favored anti-spike CD8 responses.

Concerning this clonotype itself: Its antigen is not identified.

The V gene is TRBV9, the J gene TRBJ2-5; D is unresolved. The sample was whole blood. The TCR originated in an adult who was a healthcare worker with PCR-confirmed SARS-CoV-2 infection or an uninfected control (not recorded which). The CDR3 DNA is TGTGCCAGCAGCGTAGGGGAATCAGAGACCCAGTACTTC. Its translation is CASSVGESETQYF.